The rows below give T cell receptor beta chains drawn from one sample of a study of T cell responses to AZD1222 COVID-19 vaccine. Measured with immunoSEQ multiplex PCR; TCRdb has only the in-frame clones, and not every one. The sample carries 110,000 or so clones, more than 70% recorded once. Specimen: peripheral blood, collected 28 days after the second AZD1222 dose. The receptors originated from an adult who received the AZD1222 COVID-19 vaccine. Both conserved end residues are part of each CDR3. A D gene is named only where the DNA matches it firmly. Size is omitted from some rows. Given values are once, few, many or a class for expanded clones.

size	D	V	J	DNA	CDR3
.	.	TRBV28	TRBJ2-7	TGTGCCAGCAGATCCGGAGGCCTTTCGCACGAGCAGTACTTC	CASRSGGLSHEQYF
.	.	TRBV4-3	TRBJ1-5	TGCGCCAGCAGCCAAGATGAGAATCAGCCCCAGCATTTT	CASSQDENQPQHF
.	.	TRBV10-2	TRBJ2-5	TGCGCCAGCAGTGAATCATTATCGGAGACCCAGTACTTC	CASSESLSETQYF
.	.	TRBV14	TRBJ2-6	TGTGCCAGCAGCCAAGTCTATGGCTCTGGGGCCAACGTCCTGACTTTC	CASSQVYGSGANVLTF
.	.	TRBV7-2	TRBJ2-5	TGTGCCAGCAGCCCTCACCGTTCCTCCGAGGGGGGGGCCCAGTACTTC	CASSPHRSSEGGAQYF
.	.	TRBV6-5	TRBJ2-7	TGTGCCAGCACTCCACAGATTCCAGCCTACGAGCAGTACTTC	CASTPQIPAYEQYF
.	.	TRBV5-1	TRBJ1-1	TGCGCCAGCAGCTTGGCGAACACTGAAGCTTTCTTT	CASSLANTEAFF
few	TRBD1	TRBV6-5	TRBJ2-7	TGTGCCAGCAGCACCGGGACAGGGCCCTCCTACGAGCAGTACTTC	CASSTGTGPSYEQYF
.	TRBD2	TRBV7-8	TRBJ2-5	TGTGCCAGCAGTACACCCAGCGGGGGTGGCCGTGAGACCCAGTACTTC	CASSTPSGGGRETQYF
.	.	TRBV5-1	TRBJ1-5	TGCGCCAGCAGACTGGATCCCCACCAGGGTGTTCAGCCCCAGCATTTT	CASRLDPHQGVQPQHF
.	.	TRBV7-6	TRBJ2-5	TGTGCCAGCAGCGCGCGTCCCATGGGTCGGGAGACCCAGTACTTC	CASSARPMGRETQYF
.	TRBD1	TRBV18	TRBJ1-5	TGTGCCAGCTCTCGAAATAACAGGGGCGGAGGAGGCAATCAGCCCCAGCATTTT	CASSRNNRGGGGNQPQHF
.	.	TRBV27	TRBJ1-5	TGTGCCAGCAGTTTATTGTGGGATAGCAATCAGCCCCAGCATTTT	CASSLLWDSNQPQHF
.	TRBD2	TRBV2	TRBJ2-7	TGTGCCAGCAGTCCTGCCCGGCTAGCGGGGGGGCAAGAGCAGTACTTC	CASSPARLAGGQEQYF